The 5 T cell receptor beta chains below come from one sample, sequenced in a study of blood T cells in healthy people across ages. Next came a second PCR, run for roughly 7 to 12 cycles, which used a sample-barcoded 5' primer along with a J-beta primer mix. TCRdb re-called the 5' RACE reads through MiXCR, storing one row per CDR3 protein. Of 540,000 or so distinct CDR3 sequences in the sample, about 45% are singletons; the top ten hold roughly 24%. Sequenced: blood. These receptors came from a man older than 75 in good health.

The J gene is TRBJ2-7, the V gene TRBV9; TRBD1 is a possible D gene (5 bases). CDR3 length: 14 amino acids. Germline CDR1 SGDLS, CDR2 YYNGEE. V was cut by 0 bases and J by 8 bases, with 15 bases left in between. Here the CDR3 reads CASSVAGIGDKQYF. The DNA for the CDR3 is TGTGCCAGCAGCGTAGCAGGGATTGGCGATAAGCAGTACTTC.

This chain links TRBV7-2 with TRBJ2-5; the match to TRBD2 covers 9 bases. The junction had 1 base not matched to a gene; V was cut back by 2 bases and J by 0 bases. CDR3 length: 15 amino acids. The germline gives CDR1 SGHTA, CDR2 FQGNSA. The CDR3 sequence is CASSLTSGHQETQYF. CDR3 in DNA: TGTGCCAGCAGCTTAACTAGCGGGCACCAAGAGACCCAGTACTTC.

This chain uses TRBV7-3 with TRBJ2-3; weak D call: TRBD1 (7 bases). Trimming removed 5 bases at V and 5 bases at J, with 20 bases between. Germline CDR1 reads SGHTA; CDR2 reads FQGTGA. This CDR3 has 16 amino acids. CDR3 nucleotide sequence: TGTGCCAGCAGCCCGGGGGACAGTGGTAAACTAGATACGCAGTATTTT. It specifies CASSPGDSGKLDTQYF.

The chain recombines TRBV14 with TRBJ2-7; no clear D gene. Germline lookup yields CDR1 SGHDN and CDR2 FVKESK. CDR3 size: 15 residues. Deletions cut 1 base from V and 0 bases from J, with 10 bases between. CDR3 sequence: CASSQGVSLSYEQYF. The CDR3 region has the DNA TGTGCCAGCAGCCAAGGAGTCTCCCTCTCCTACGAGCAGTACTTC.

The chain couples TRBV2 to TRBJ2-7; 8 bases fit TRBD1. V trimming: 4 bases; J trimming: 0 bases; junction bases outside the gene matches: 5. The V gene's germline CDR1 is SNHLY and CDR2 FYNNEI. CDR3 length: 15 residues. In DNA, the CDR3 is TGTGCCAGCAGTGGGGGACAGGCAAGCTCCTACGAGCAGTACTTC. Protein product: CASSGGQASSYEQYF.